The entry below gives a single T cell receptor (beta chain) sequence along with its context. Its cognate antigen is unknown. Donors were drawn from the approximately 110-subject validation cohort, separate from the approximately 620-subject first cohort. Here immunoSEQ multiplex PCR was the method, and the copy in TCRdb shows in-frame clones only, minus some. This table has about 130,000 clones, around four fifths appearing once. The data are from a study of cytomegalovirus exposure and HLA in healthy donors. Broader study findings: In vitro, three CMV-associated chains proved specific for CMV antigens.

The clonotype originates from a man younger than 45 in good health and CMV-seropositive. Specimen: PBMCs.

The CDR3 reads CASSFRTDGVDGYTF. In nucleotides, the CDR3 is TGTGCCAGCAGCTTCCGGACGGACGGGGTAGATGGCTACACCTTC. The chain links TRBV9 to TRBJ1-2; D is ambiguous. Trimming removed 4 bases from V and 6 bases from J, with 19 bases in between. Germline values: CDR1 SGDLS, CDR2 YYNGEE. The length of the CDR3 is 15 residues.